This T cell receptor beta chain was obtained from a study of blood T cell repertoires in COVID-19. About the research overall: The United States, Italy and Spain were the sources of the acute and convalescent COVID-19 samples. PBMCs, B-cell-depleted T cells, or T cells were the source of the cDNA or gDNA that made up the material.

On this clone itself: An end of the junction does not agree with germline; a read error may underlie this.

The CDR3 has 12 amino acids. Germline CDR1 and CDR2: SGHAT and FQNNGV. The data were produced by immunoSEQ multiplex PCR, yet TCRdb's version contains in-frame clones alone and is incomplete. The sample has about 210,000 clones, 80% to 85% seen once. Across about two dozen US areas, participants ranged in age from roughly 18 to 95 years. Which cohort a participant joined came from the clinical history participants gave. V is TRBV11-2 and J is TRBJ2-5; the D gene is possibly TRBD2 (7 bases). The sequence came from a woman aged 45-65 years with acute COVID-19. Material for sequencing was PBMCs or T cells enriched from blood (not recorded which). CDR3 sequence (DNA): TGTGCCTGCAGGGGACTACAAGAGACCCAGTACTTC. Its translation is CACRGLQETQYF.